These T cell receptor beta chains were read from a single sample in a study of blood T cell repertoires in COVID-19. The data were produced by immunoSEQ multiplex PCR, yet TCRdb's version contains in-frame clones alone and is incomplete. This table has around 140,000 clones, about 89% appearing once. Material: peripheral blood. The source is a man between 50 and 59 years old with active or convalescent COVID-19. Each CDR3 is given with its conserved first and last residue. The D gene is left open where the match is weak. Rows may omit the clone size; those that give it use once, few, many or a size class.

D gene: .
J gene: TRBJ2-2
clone size: .
V gene: TRBV6-5
CDR3 protein: CASSYRGTGELFF
CDR3 DNA: TGTGCCAGCAGTTACCGCGGCACCGGGGAGCTGTTTTTT

D gene: .
J gene: TRBJ1-5
clone size: .
V gene: TRBV5-1
CDR3 protein: CASSPRWGLNQPQHF
CDR3 DNA: TGCGCCAGCAGCCCTAGGTGGGGACTCAATCAGCCCCAGCATTTT

D gene: TRBD1
J gene: TRBJ1-1
clone size: .
V gene: TRBV4-2
CDR3 protein: CASSQARTGKAFF
CDR3 DNA: TGTGCCAGCAGCCAAGCGCGGACAGGGAAAGCTTTCTTT

D gene: .
J gene: TRBJ2-5
clone size: .
V gene: TRBV3-1/TRBV3-2
CDR3 protein: CASSQNPGETQYF
CDR3 DNA: TGTGCCAGCAGCCAGAACCCCGGGGAGACCCAGTACTTC

D gene: .
J gene: TRBJ1-2
clone size: once
V gene: TRBV6-4
CDR3 protein: CASRQDGYTF
CDR3 DNA: TGTGCCAGCCGACAGGATGGCTACACCTTC

D gene: TRBD2
J gene: TRBJ2-3
clone size: .
V gene: TRBV11-2
CDR3 protein: CASSLQGTSGGTQYF
CDR3 DNA: TGTGCCAGCAGCTTACAGGGGACTAGCGGGGGTACGCAGTATTTT

D gene: TRBD1
J gene: TRBJ1-5
clone size: .
V gene: TRBV19
CDR3 protein: CASSADRAGQPQHF
CDR3 DNA: TGTGCCAGTAGTGCCGACAGGGCAGGTCAGCCCCAGCATTTT

D gene: .
J gene: TRBJ2-7
clone size: .
V gene: TRBV5-4
CDR3 protein: CASSRRTAQQYEQYF
CDR3 DNA: TGTGCCAGCAGCAGGCGGACAGCACAGCAGTACGAGCAGTACTTC

D gene: TRBD1
J gene: TRBJ2-2
clone size: .
V gene: TRBV6-5
CDR3 protein: CASSRTGGTGELFF
CDR3 DNA: TGTGCCAGCAGCAGGACAGGGGGCACCGGGGAGCTGTTTTTT

D gene: TRBD1
J gene: TRBJ1-2
clone size: .
V gene: TRBV5-4
CDR3 protein: CASSSGQGGLYGYTF
CDR3 DNA: TGTGCCAGCAGCTCGGGACAGGGCGGTCTCTATGGCTACACCTTC

D gene: .
J gene: TRBJ1-1
clone size: .
V gene: TRBV6-6
CDR3 protein: CASSRMGAEAFF
CDR3 DNA: TGTGCCAGCTCCCGGATGGGCGCTGAAGCTTTCTTT

D gene: .
J gene: TRBJ1-1
clone size: .
V gene: TRBV12-5
CDR3 protein: CASGLDRNTEAFF
CDR3 DNA: TGTGCTAGTGGTTTGGATAGAAACACTGAAGCTTTCTTT

D gene: .
J gene: TRBJ1-2
clone size: .
V gene: TRBV11-2
CDR3 protein: CASSLAGSYGYTF
CDR3 DNA: TGTGCCAGCAGCTTAGCGGGTTCCTATGGCTACACCTTC

D gene: TRBD2
J gene: TRBJ2-3
clone size: .
V gene: TRBV3-1/TRBV3-2
CDR3 protein: CASSQPSGRGDTQYF
CDR3 DNA: TGTGCCAGCAGCCAGCCTAGCGGGAGAGGGGATACGCAGTATTTT

D gene: .
J gene: TRBJ1-5
clone size: .
V gene: TRBV19
CDR3 protein: CASSPPSTTGDQPQHF
CDR3 DNA: TGTGCCAGTAGCCCCCCTTCGACTACGGGGGATCAGCCCCAGCATTTT

D gene: .
J gene: TRBJ2-3
clone size: .
V gene: TRBV24-1
CDR3 protein: CATSRDPDTQYF
CDR3 DNA: TGTGCCACCAGCAGGGATCCCGATACGCAGTATTTT

D gene: .
J gene: TRBJ2-1
clone size: .
V gene: TRBV3-1/TRBV3-2
CDR3 protein: CASSLSQGHEQFF
CDR3 DNA: TGTGCCAGCAGCCTTTCGCAGGGTCATGAGCAGTTCTTC

D gene: TRBD1
J gene: TRBJ1-2
clone size: .
V gene: TRBV10-2
CDR3 protein: CASSDAGGVNGYTF
CDR3 DNA: TGCGCCAGCAGTGACGCAGGGGGCGTCAATGGCTACACCTTC

D gene: TRBD1
J gene: TRBJ2-4
clone size: once
V gene: TRBV6-5
CDR3 protein: CASIGTGGGIQYF
CDR3 DNA: TGTGCCAGCATAGGGACAGGGGGAGGCATTCAGTACTTC

D gene: .
J gene: TRBJ1-6
clone size: .
V gene: TRBV5-1
CDR3 protein: CASSSTDRSNSPLHF
CDR3 DNA: TGCGCCAGCAGCTCGACAGACAGAAGTAATTCACCCCTCCACTTT

D gene: .
J gene: TRBJ1-4
clone size: once
V gene: TRBV4-3
CDR3 protein: CASSQSQGYEKLFF
CDR3 DNA: TGCGCCAGCAGCCAAAGTCAGGGTTATGAAAAACTGTTTTTT

D gene: .
J gene: TRBJ2-7
clone size: .
V gene: TRBV18
CDR3 protein: CASSLRDTAYEQYF
CDR3 DNA: TGTGCCAGCTCACTCCGGGACACTGCCTACGAGCAGTACTTC

D gene: TRBD1
J gene: TRBJ1-5
clone size: .
V gene: TRBV6-5
CDR3 protein: CASRRTGGHQPQHF
CDR3 DNA: TGTGCCAGCAGACGGACAGGGGGGCATCAGCCCCAGCATTTT

D gene: .
J gene: TRBJ1-5
clone size: few
V gene: TRBV19
CDR3 protein: CASSDPRGPGGQPQHF
CDR3 DNA: TGTGCCAGTAGTGACCCTCGCGGCCCGGGGGGTCAGCCCCAGCATTTT

D gene: TRBD1
J gene: TRBJ2-2
clone size: .
V gene: TRBV6-4
CDR3 protein: CASSGQANTGELFF
CDR3 DNA: TGTGCCAGCAGCGGACAGGCGAACACCGGGGAGCTGTTTTTT

D gene: TRBD1
J gene: TRBJ2-1
clone size: once
V gene: TRBV11-2
CDR3 protein: CASSTGDRVIGDEQFF
CDR3 DNA: TGTGCCAGCAGCACTGGGGACAGGGTCATAGGGGATGAGCAGTTCTTC

D gene: .
J gene: TRBJ2-2
clone size: .
V gene: TRBV24-1
CDR3 protein: CATSDMAGTYTGELFF
CDR3 DNA: TGTGCCACCAGTGATATGGCAGGAACCTACACCGGGGAGCTGTTTTTT

D gene: .
J gene: TRBJ2-7
clone size: .
V gene: TRBV30
CDR3 protein: CAWRTTVPPSYEQYF
CDR3 DNA: TGTGCCTGGAGGACGACAGTCCCGCCTTCCTACGAGCAGTACTTC

D gene: TRBD1
J gene: TRBJ2-1
clone size: .
V gene: TRBV5-1
CDR3 protein: CASSLRGQGLDEQFF
CDR3 DNA: TGCGCCAGCAGCTTGAGAGGACAGGGACTCGATGAGCAGTTCTTC

D gene: .
J gene: TRBJ2-4
clone size: .
V gene: TRBV12-3/TRBV12-4
CDR3 protein: CASSPAAGYIQYF
CDR3 DNA: TGTGCCAGCAGTCCGGCCGCAGGATACATTCAGTACTTC

D gene: TRBD1
J gene: TRBJ2-7
clone size: .
V gene: TRBV5-1
CDR3 protein: CASQHPTGGEQYF
CDR3 DNA: TGCGCCAGCCAACATCCGACAGGGGGCGAGCAGTACTTC

D gene: .
J gene: TRBJ2-7
clone size: .
V gene: TRBV12-5
CDR3 protein: CASAEVDEQYF
CDR3 DNA: TGTGCTAGTGCCGAGGTTGACGAGCAGTACTTC